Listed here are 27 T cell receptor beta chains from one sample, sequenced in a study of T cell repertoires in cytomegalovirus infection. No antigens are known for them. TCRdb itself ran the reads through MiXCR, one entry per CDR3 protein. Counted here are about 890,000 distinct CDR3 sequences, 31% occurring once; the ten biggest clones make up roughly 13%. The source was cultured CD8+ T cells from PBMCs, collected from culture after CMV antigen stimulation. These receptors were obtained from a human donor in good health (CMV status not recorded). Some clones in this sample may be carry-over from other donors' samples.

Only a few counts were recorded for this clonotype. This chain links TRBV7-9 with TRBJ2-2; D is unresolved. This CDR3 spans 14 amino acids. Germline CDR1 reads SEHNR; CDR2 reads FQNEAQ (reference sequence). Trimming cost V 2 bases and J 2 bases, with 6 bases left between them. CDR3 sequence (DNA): TGTGCCAGCAGCTTAAGGTCTAACACCGGGGAGCTGTTTTTT. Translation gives CASSLRSNTGELFF.

DNA of the CDR3: TGTGCCAGCAGTTACCCCCCGGCTGTCTCCTACGAGCAGTACTTC. Amino acid sequence: CASSYPPAVSYEQYF. This sequence joins TRBV6-2 or TRBV6-3 and TRBJ2-7; D is uncertain. V lost 2 bases to trimming and J lost 0 bases, with 11 bases between them. Germline assignment: CDR1 MNHEY and CDR2 SVGEGT. The length of the CDR3 is 15 residues.

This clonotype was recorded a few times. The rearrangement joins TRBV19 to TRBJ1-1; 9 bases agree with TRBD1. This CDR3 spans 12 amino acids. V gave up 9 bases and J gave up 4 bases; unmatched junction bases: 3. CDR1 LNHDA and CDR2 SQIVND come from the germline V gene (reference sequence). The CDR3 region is CASGQGSTEAFF. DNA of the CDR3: TGTGCCAGCGGACAGGGGAGCACTGAAGCTTTCTTT.

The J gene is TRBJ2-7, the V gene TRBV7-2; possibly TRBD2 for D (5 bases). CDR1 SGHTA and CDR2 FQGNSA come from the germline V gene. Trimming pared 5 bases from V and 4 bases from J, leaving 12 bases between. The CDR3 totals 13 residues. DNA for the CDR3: TGTGCCAGCAGCCGGACGGACTCTTACGAGCAGTACTTC. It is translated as CASSRTDSYEQYF.

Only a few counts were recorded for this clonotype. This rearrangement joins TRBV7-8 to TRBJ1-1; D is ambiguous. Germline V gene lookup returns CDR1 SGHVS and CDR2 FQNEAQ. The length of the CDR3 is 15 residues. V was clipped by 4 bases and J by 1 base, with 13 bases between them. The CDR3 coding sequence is TGTGCCAGCAGCTCCGTCCGTCGGGGGAACACTGAAGCTTTCTTT. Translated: CASSSVRRGNTEAFF. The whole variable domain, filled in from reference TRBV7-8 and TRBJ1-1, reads GAGVSQSPRYKVAKRGQDVALRCDPISGHVSLFWYQQALGQGPEFLTYFQNEAQLDKSGLPSDRFFAERPEGSVSTLKIQRTQQEDSAVYLCASSSVRRGNTEAFFGQGTRLTVV.

The CDR3 loop is CAISALTGTGGSPLHF. CDR3 sequence (DNA): TGTGCCATCAGTGCCCTCACCGGGACAGGGGGATCACCCCTCCACTTT. The rearrangement uses TRBV10-3 and TRBJ1-6, with 11 bases lining up with TRBD1. J gave up 10 bases and V 4 bases, and 9 bases lay outside the gene matches. The germline gives CDR1 ENHRY, CDR2 SYGVKD. This CDR3 has 16 residues.

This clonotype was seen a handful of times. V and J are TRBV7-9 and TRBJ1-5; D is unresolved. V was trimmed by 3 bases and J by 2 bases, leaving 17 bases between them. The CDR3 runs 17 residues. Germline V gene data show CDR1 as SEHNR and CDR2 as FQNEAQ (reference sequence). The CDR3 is CASSFGVSGNGNQPQHF. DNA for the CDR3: TGTGCCAGCAGCTTTGGGGTTTCGGGTAACGGCAATCAGCCCCAGCATTTT.

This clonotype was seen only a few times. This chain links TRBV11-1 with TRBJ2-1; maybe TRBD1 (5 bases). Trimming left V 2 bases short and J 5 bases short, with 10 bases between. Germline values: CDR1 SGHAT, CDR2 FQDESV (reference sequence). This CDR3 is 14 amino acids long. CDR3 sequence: CASSLRGFHNEQFF. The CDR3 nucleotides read TGTGCCAGCAGCTTAAGGGGTTTCCACAATGAGCAGTTCTTC.

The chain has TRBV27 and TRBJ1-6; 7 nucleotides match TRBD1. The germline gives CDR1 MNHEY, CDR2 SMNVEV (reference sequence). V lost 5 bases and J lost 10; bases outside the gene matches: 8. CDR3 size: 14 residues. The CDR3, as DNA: TGTGCCAGCAGTGTCGGGACAGCGGAATCACCCCTCCACTTT. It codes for CASSVGTAESPLHF.

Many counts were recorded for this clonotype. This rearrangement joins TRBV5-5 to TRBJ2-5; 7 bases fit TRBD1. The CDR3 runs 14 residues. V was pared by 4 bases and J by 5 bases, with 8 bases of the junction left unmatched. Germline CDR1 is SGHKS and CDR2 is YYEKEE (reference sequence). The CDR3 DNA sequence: TGTGCCAGCAGCGCCGACAGGGCCGGGGAGACCCAGTACTTC. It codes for CASSADRAGETQYF.

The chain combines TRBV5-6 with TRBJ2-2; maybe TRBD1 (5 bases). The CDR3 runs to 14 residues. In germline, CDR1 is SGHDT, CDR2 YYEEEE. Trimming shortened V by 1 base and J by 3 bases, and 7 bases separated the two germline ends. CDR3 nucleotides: TGTGCCAGCAGCTTGAGGGGTTACACCGGGGAGCTGTTTTTT. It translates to CASSLRGYTGELFF.

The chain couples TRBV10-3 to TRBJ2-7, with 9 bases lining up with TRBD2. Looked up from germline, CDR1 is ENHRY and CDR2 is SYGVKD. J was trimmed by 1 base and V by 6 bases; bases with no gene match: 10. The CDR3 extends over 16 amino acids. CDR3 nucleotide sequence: TGTGCCATCAGGGACCCCCTAGCGGGGCAATCCTACGAGCAGTACTTC. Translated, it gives CAIRDPLAGQSYEQYF.

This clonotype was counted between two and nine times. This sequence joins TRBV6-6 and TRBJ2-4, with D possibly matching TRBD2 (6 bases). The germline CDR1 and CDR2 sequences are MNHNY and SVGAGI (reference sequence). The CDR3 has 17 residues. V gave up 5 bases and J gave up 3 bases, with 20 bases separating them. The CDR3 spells CASSQRASELVKNIQYF. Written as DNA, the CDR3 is TGTGCCAGCAGTCAACGGGCTAGCGAGTTAGTCAAAAACATTCAGTACTTC.

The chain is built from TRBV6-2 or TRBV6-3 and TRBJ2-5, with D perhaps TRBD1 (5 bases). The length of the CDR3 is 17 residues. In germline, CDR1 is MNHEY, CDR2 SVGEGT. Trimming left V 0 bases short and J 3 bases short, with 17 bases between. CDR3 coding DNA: TGTGCCAGCAGTTACTCCCAAATTAATACAGGAAAAGAGACCCAGTACTTC. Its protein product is CASSYSQINTGKETQYF.

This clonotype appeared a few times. DNA for the CDR3: TGCGCCAGCAGCCAAGAACTCGGGGGCCACTACAATGAGCAGTTCTTC. It is translated as CASSQELGGHYNEQFF. The chain uses TRBV4-3 and TRBJ2-1; the D gene could be TRBD1 or TRBD2 (6 bases each). CDR3 length equals 16 residues. CDR1 and CDR2 from the germline V gene are LGHNA and YSLEER. V lost 0 bases and J 3 bases, leaving 12 bases between the germline ends.

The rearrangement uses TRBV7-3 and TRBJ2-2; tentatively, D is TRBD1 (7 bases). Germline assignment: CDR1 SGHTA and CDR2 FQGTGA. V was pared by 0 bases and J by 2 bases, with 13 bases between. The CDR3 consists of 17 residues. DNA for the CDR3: TGTGCCAGCAGCTTAACCCGGACAGGACTAAACACCGGGGAGCTGTTTTTT. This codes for CASSLTRTGLNTGELFF.

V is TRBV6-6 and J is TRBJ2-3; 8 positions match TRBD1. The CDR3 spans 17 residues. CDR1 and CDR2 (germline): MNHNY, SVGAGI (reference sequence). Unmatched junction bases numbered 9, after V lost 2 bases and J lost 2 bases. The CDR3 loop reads CASSYLGQDHLTDTQYF. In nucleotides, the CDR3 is TGTGCCAGCAGTTACCTGGGACAGGATCACCTCACAGATACGCAGTATTTT.

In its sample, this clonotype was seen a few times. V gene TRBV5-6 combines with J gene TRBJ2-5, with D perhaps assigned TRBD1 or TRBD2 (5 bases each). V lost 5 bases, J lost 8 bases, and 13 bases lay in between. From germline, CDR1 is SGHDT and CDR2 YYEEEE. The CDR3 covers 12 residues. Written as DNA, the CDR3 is TGTGCCAGCAGTCAATGGGGGATCACCCAGTACTTC. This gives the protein CASSQWGITQYF. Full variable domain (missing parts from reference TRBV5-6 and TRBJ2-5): DAGVTQSPTHLIKTRGQQVTLRCSPKSGHDTVSWYQQALGQGPQFIFQYYEEEERQRGNFPDRFSGHQFPNYSSELNVNALLLGDSALYLCASSQWGITQYFGPGTRLLVL.

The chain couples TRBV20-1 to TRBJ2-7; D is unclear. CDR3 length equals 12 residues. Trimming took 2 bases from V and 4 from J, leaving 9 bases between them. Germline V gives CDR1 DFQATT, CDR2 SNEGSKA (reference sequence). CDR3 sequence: CSARSTLYEQYV. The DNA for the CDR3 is TGCAGTGCTAGATCCACCTTATACGAGCAGTACGTC.

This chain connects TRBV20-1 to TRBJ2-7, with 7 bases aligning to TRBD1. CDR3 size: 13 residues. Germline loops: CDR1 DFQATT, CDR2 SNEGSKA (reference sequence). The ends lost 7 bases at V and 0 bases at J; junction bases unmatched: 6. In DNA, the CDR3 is TGCAGTGTTCTCCGGGACAGCTCCTACGAGCAGTACTTC. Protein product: CSVLRDSSYEQYF.

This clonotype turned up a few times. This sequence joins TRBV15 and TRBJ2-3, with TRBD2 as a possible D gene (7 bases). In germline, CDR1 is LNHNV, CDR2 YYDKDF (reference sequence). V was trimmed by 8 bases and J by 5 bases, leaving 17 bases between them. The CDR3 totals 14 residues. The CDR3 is CATSTPGGLDTQYF. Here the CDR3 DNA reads TGTGCCACCTCCACCCCGGGGGGCTTAGATACGCAGTATTTT. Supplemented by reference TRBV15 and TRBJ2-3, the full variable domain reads DAMVIQNPRYQVTQFGKPVTLSCSQTLNHNVMYWYQQKSSQAPKLLFHYYDKDFNNEADTPDNFQSRRPNTSFCFLDIRSPGLGDTAMYLCATSTPGGLDTQYFGPGTRLTVL.

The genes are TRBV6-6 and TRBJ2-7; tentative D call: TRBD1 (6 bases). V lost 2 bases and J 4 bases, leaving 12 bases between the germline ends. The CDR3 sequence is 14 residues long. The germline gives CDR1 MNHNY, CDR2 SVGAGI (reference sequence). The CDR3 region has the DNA TGTGCCAGCAGTTACGACAGGTATCGATACGAGCAGTACTTC. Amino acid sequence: CASSYDRYRYEQYF.

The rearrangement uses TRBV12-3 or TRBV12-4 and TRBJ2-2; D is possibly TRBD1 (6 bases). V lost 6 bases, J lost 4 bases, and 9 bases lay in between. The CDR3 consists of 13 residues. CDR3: CASSYRVTGELFF. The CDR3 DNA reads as TGTGCCAGCAGCTACAGGGTCACCGGGGAGCTGTTTTTT.

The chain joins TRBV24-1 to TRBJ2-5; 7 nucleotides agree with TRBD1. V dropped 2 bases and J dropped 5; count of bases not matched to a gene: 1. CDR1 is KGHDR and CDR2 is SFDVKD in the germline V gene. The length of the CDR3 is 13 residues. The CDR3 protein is CATSDSRGETQYF. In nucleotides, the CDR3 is TGTGCCACCAGTGATTCCAGGGGGGAGACCCAGTACTTC.

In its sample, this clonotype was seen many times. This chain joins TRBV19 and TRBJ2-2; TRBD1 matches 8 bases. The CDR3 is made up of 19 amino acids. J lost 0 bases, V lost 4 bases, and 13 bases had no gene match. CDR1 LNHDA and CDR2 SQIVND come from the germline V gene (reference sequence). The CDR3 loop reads CASSTRDRTRGANTGELFF. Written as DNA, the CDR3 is TGTGCCAGTAGTACCCGGGACAGGACAAGAGGCGCGAACACCGGGGAGCTGTTTTTT.

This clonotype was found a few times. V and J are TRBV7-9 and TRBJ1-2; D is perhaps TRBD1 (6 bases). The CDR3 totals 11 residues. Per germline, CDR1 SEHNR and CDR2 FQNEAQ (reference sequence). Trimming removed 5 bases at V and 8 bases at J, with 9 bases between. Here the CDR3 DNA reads TGTGCCAGCAGCCTTAGGGGGGGCTACACCTTC. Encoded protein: CASSLRGGYTF.

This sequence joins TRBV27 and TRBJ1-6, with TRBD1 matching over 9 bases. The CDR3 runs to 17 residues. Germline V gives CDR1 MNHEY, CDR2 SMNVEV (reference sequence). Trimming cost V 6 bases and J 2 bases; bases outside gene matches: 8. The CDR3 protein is CASSPGQGTTYNSPLHF. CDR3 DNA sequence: TGTGCCAGCAGCCCCGGACAGGGGACCACCTATAATTCACCCCTCCACTTT.